These T cell receptor beta chains were read from a single sample in a study of blood T cells in healthy people across ages. MiXCR was run by TCRdb on the 5' RACE reads, yielding one entry per CDR3 protein. The table has about 900,000 distinct CDR3 sequences, around two thirds seen once. Sequencing was done on a sample of blood. The receptors come from a man younger than 45 in good health. Each CDR3 is given without its conserved first and last residue.

>TRBJ2-7|TRBV5-8
ASSLVGGSPYEQY
>TRBJ2-1|TRBV12-3/TRBV12-4
ASSPGEGPIYNEQF
>TRBJ2-5|TRBV20-1
SAMGTSGRRLQETQY
>TRBJ2-1|TRBV20-1
SAGTASYNEQF
>TRBJ1-5|TRBV7-2
ASSSWQGQQH
>TRBJ2-3|TRBV4-3
ASSQTAGGGPDTQY
>TRBJ2-7|TRBV28
ASIDSGGSYEQY
>TRBJ1-5|TRBV4-2
ASSQGQATNQPQH
>TRBJ2-5|TRBV12-3/TRBV12-4
TSSPSGGPRETQY
>TRBJ2-1|TRBV6-5
ASSYMKSSYNEQF
>TRBJ2-3|TRBV20-1
SARLAGMGDTQY
>TRBJ2-5|TRBV10-3
AIKGIGAQETQY
>TRBJ1-1|TRBV6-5
ASSYKQVDNTEAF
>TRBJ2-7|TRBV5-1
ASSLPSRDIYEQY
>TRBJ1-1|TRBV6-6
ASSYPGQGARDTEAF